This TCR beta chain was sequenced during a study of sequential checkpoint blockade in melanoma. Treatment noted: randomized to nivolumab then ipilimumab (arm A) or the reverse (arm B). Clones were sequenced by immunoSEQ multiplex PCR, and TCRdb holds only the in-frame ones, with some missing. The data contain roughly 12,000 clones, about 71% of them seen just once; the ten biggest clones take up 20% to 25%. The CDR3 is 14 amino acids. The ends lost 5 bases at V and 3 bases at J; junction bases unmatched: 7. Looked up from germline, CDR1 is MNHEY and CDR2 is SMNVEV (reference sequence). The rearrangement joins TRBV27 to TRBJ2-7; 7 nucleotides align to TRBD1. The material sequenced was CD8+ T cells sorted from blood (inferred from file names), taken from a patient given nivolumab and ipilimumab in sequence. The receptor was isolated from a human donor with melanoma. In DNA form, the CDR3 reads TGTGCCAGCAGTCCGTCGAACAGGGGCTACGAGCAGTACTTC. Its protein product is CASSPSNRGYEQYF.